Listed below are T cell receptor beta chains from one sample, sequenced in a study of shared clonotypes between healthy human individuals. This table comes from immunoSEQ multiplex PCR, and its TCRdb copy is limited to in-frame clones, with some not included. The top ten clones hold approximately 0.1% of a sample with around 650,000 clones, approximately 96% of them seen once. The sample taken for sequencing was naive CD8+ T cells sorted from blood. Source of these receptors: a woman younger than 45 in good health. Each CDR3 is given with its conserved first and last residue. Each record gives: J gene, clone size, V gene, D gene, CDR3 DNA, CDR3 protein. A D gene is named only where the DNA matches it firmly. Clone size appears in some rows only: once, few, many, or a class for an expanded clone.

TRBJ1-1 NA TRBV18 NA TGTGCCAGCTCACCACCCAGGGGAGGAACTGAAGCTTTCTTT CASSPPRGGTEAFF
TRBJ2-7 NA TRBV5-6 NA TGTGCCAGCAGCTTTTCCTCGGCAGCCGGGCAGTACTTC CASSFSSAAGQYF
TRBJ2-7 once TRBV19 NA TGTGCCAGTAGGCGACGAAATCGGGACGGCTCCTACGAGCAGTACTTC CASRRRNRDGSYEQYF
TRBJ2-7 NA TRBV19 NA TGTGCCAGTACCCCCGGCGGCTCCTACGAGCAGTACTTC CASTPGGSYEQYF
TRBJ2-7 NA TRBV27 TRBD2 TGTGCCAGCAGTCCCAGACTAGCGGGAGTGAACGAGCAGTACTTC CASSPRLAGVNEQYF
TRBJ1-5 NA TRBV9 TRBD1 TGTGCCAGCAGCGATGGGACAGGGGACCAGCCCCAGCATTTT CASSDGTGDQPQHF
TRBJ2-7 NA TRBV7-9 NA TGTGCCAGCAGCTTTCTGGCGGGCTACGAGCAGTACTTC CASSFLAGYEQYF
TRBJ2-2 NA TRBV25-1 NA TGTGCCAGCAGTGGACACCCTAGCGAGACTTACACCGGGGAGCTGTTTTTT CASSGHPSETYTGELFF
TRBJ2-3 NA TRBV14 TRBD2 TGTGCCAGCAGCCCGGGACTAGCGGGGTACACAGATACGCAGTATTTT CASSPGLAGYTDTQYF
TRBJ2-7 NA TRBV27 NA TGTGCCAGCAGTTTATCGACACAGGGTAGTCCCTACGAGCAGTACTTC CASSLSTQGSPYEQYF
TRBJ2-2 NA TRBV13 TRBD2 TGTGCCAGCAGCTCAAGGCCAGCGGGAGTCACCGGGGAGCTGTTTTTT CASSSRPAGVTGELFF
TRBJ2-1 NA TRBV30 TRBD2 TGTGCCTGTCGACTAGCGGGAGACAATGAGCAGTTCTTC CACRLAGDNEQFF
TRBJ2-1 NA TRBV11-2 TRBD1 TGTGCCAGCAGCTCAGGGACAGGGGGCTTAATCTTC CASSSGTGGLIF
TRBJ2-5 NA TRBV28 TRBD1 TGTGCCAGCAGTCCCGACAGGGGTGGGACCCAGTACTTC CASSPDRGGTQYF
TRBJ1-6 NA TRBV7-2 NA TGTGCCAGCAGCTTAGTGGAGTACATGTCCTCACCCCTCCACTTT CASSLVEYMSSPLHF
TRBJ1-2 few TRBV20-1 NA TGCAGTGCTAGGAACTATGGCTACACCTTC CSARNYGYTF